This T cell receptor (beta chain) was identified in a study of blood T cell repertoires in COVID-19. The V and J ends lost 0 bases and 6 bases respectively, with 17 bases between them. Germline V gene sequence: CDR1 MNHEY, CDR2 SVGAGI. The CDR3 is 16 amino acids. Authors' methods: Counts of nucleated cells, estimated from reference gene primer amplification, were obtained. Some clones are missing from TCRdb's copy, which holds only in-frame ones; the method was immunoSEQ multiplex PCR. For V, J and clone size, that table is used; D and trimming come from the DNA. The sample has 130,000 to 150,000 clones; 88% are singletons.

The sequencing input was peripheral blood. The gene calls are TRBV6-5 and TRBJ1-2, with a tentative D call TRBD1 (5 bases). This TCR derives from a man between 70 and 80 years old with acute or convalescent COVID-19. CDR3 residues: CASSYSRRGGMDGYTF. The CDR3 bases are TGTGCCAGCAGTTACTCAAGAAGGGGTGGGATGGATGGCTACACCTTC.